The text below deals with one T cell receptor (beta chain). This clonotype was observed at least ten times. Its antigen is still unknown. No much larger clone exists at a distance of one base, and base qualities are not known. This sample was included in a study of T cells in Graves' hyperthyroidism and ophthalmopathy (dated by TCRdb to the late 2010s). Concerning the study at large: Peripheral blood samples were taken at initial diagnosis, before any treatment was given. TCR V-J signatures able to tell the groups apart were searched for in a discovery cohort of approximately 95 patients, of whom over 40 had Graves' ophthalmopathy and roughly 57 had stable Graves' hyperthyroidism. Prospective prediction of ophthalmopathy was tested in an independent validation cohort of approximately 18 hyperthyroidism patients and 17 patients who later progressed to ophthalmopathy. The 100 or so discovery patients were divided at random into training and test sets in a 7:3 ratio. The study also compared thyroid tissue and blood T-cell repertoires from a handful of Graves' hyperthyroidism patients. After sampling, hyperthyroidism patients received methimazole starting at 30 mg daily, and ophthalmopathy patients received high-dose intravenous methylprednisolone. The paper reports TCR Vbeta CDR3 sequencing of over 120 peripheral blood samples: around 41 ophthalmopathy, 75 to 80 hyperthyroidism and approximately 17 progressor patients.

Stable Graves' hyperthyroidism was defined as the absence of progression to ophthalmopathy over 18 months of follow-up. Hyperthyroidism patients were newly diagnosed, with disease duration under 2 months, and aged 18 to 65 years. The study excluded patients with uncontrolled infections, other autoimmune diseases, pregnancy or lactation. Clinical symptoms, serum thyroxine and TRAb, thyroid ultrasound, and orbital computed tomography formed the basis for the diagnoses. PBMCs were isolated from approximately 10 ml of fresh peripheral blood by Ficoll-Paque density gradient centrifugation. Total RNA was extracted using Trizol reagent, and RNA quality was assessed on an Agilent 2100 Bioanalyzer. Here is what the overall study found, with its caveats: In cross-validation, a model built on a 13 V-J signature told ophthalmopathy apart from stable hyperthyroidism with over 85% sensitivity and around 84% specificity, and in testing the same model reached 80%/75%. No statistical method was used to set the sample size in advance, and investigators knew the group allocation. Most expanded thyroid clonotypes (frequency above 0.001) were also detected in blood, a finding suggesting that blood repertoires may reflect thyroid immune responses. In validation, progression to ophthalmopathy was predicted by the model with 70% to 71% sensitivity and roughly 76% specificity, a median of about 6.8 months before onset.

The TCR beta CDR3 regions were amplified from RNA transcripts. For the first round of RT-PCR on the TCR CDR3, the HTBI primer set was used together with the Qiagen OneStep RT-PCR kit. Libraries were constructed in a second round of multiplex PCR, after which size selection and purification were carried out. Libraries were sequenced paired-end with 100 bp reads on an Illumina HiSeq2000. The authors' analysis ran thus. SOAPnuke was used to process the raw data, with reads discarded if the reads contained adapters or uncalled bases, had a mean Phred below 15, or lacked an exact constant-primer or identifier match. COPE v1.2.5 was used to merge the high-quality paired reads, and each unique nucleotide sequence was defined as a clonotype. MiTCR v1.1 was used to align the clonotypes against IMGT TRBV, TRBD and TRBJ reference segments. The analysis included only V-J combinations with a frequency above 0.0001, which together covered approximately 99% of the repertoires. The TCS score was defined as F50 (clonal expansion) divided by E x V (chaos), with BLOSUM62-based TCRdist calculated between CDR3 peptides within each V-J. Welch's t-statistics and random forest reduced 500 to 550 V-J features to 13, which were used in a naive Bayes classifier (R e1071). In TCRdb, the public reads were trimmed at Q25 with fastp and aligned with MiXCR, with productive beta chains retained. Each CDR3 protein gets just one entry, which takes the most common genes and DNA from the rows behind it. V and J calls and clone size were set by TCRdb, not the authors. Recorded for this sample are 500,000 to 700,000 distinct CDR3 sequences; 16% of them occurred a single time. The ten largest clones take up about 20% of the sample.

The CDR3 numbers 13 residues from cysteine through phenylalanine. Only the CDR3 part of the read is kept: 39 bases, read in frame from the first base. The germline V gene encodes CDR1 SGHTA and CDR2 FQGNSA. V is clipped by 5 bases and J by 4 bases, and the sequence between their germline boundaries is 11 bases long. The TCR comes from a young woman with Graves' hyperthyroidism. Input material: blood. This chain joins TRBV7-2 to TRBJ1-2, with TRBD1 tentatively as D gene (6 bases match). The CDR3 region: CASSLDSSYGYTF. The base sequence is TGTGCCAGCAGCCTGGACAGCTCCTATGGCTACACCTTC.